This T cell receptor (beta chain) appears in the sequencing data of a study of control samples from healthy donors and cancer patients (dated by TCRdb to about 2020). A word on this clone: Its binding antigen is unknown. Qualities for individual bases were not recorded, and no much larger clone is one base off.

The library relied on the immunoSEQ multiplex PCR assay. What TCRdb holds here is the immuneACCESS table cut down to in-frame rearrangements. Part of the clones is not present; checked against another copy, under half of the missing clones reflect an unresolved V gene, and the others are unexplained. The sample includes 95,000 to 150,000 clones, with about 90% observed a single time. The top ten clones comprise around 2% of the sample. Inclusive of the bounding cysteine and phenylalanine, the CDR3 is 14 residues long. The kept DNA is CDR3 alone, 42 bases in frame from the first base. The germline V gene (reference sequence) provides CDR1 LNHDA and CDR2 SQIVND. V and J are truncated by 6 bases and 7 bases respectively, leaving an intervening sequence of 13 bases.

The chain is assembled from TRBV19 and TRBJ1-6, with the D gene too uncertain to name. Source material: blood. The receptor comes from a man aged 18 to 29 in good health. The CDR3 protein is CASSPREANSPLHF. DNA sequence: TGTGCCAGTAGCCCTAGGGAGGCGAATTCACCCCTCCACTTT.